This passage covers 10 T cell receptor beta chains from one sample sequenced in a study of T cell changes during pregnancy in multiple sclerosis. Clones were sequenced by immunoSEQ multiplex PCR, and TCRdb holds only the in-frame ones, with some missing. The data show 70,000 or so clones, around nine tenths seen once. This sample comprised CD4+ T cells from peripheral blood mononuclear cells, obtained before pregnancy. The receptors were gathered from a female donor with multiple sclerosis, enrolled in a pregnancy study.

In the case of this clone: The same CDR3 arises from other DNA sequences in this sample as well. The chain couples TRBV7-3 to TRBJ2-3, with D tentatively TRBD1 (5 bases). Germline V lookup: CDR1 SGHTA, CDR2 FQGTGA. The CDR3 has 15 amino acids. Trimming removed 5 bases from V and 0 bases from J, with 12 bases in between. CDR3 amino acids: CASSPLGLSTDTQYF. In DNA form, the CDR3 reads TGTGCCAGCAGCCCCCTGGGGCTTAGCACAGATACGCAGTATTTT.

This chain connects TRBV19 to TRBJ1-1; D not resolved. Germline V lookup: CDR1 LNHDA, CDR2 SQIVND (reference sequence). This CDR3 comprises 11 residues. Trimming stripped 3 bases from V and 5 bases from J, with 4 bases between. DNA for the CDR3: TGTGCCAGTAGTATCGCGACTGAAGCTTTCTTT. Translated, it gives CASSIATEAFF.

The chain recombines TRBV7-2 with TRBJ1-3; no clear D. The V and J ends lost 3 bases and 0 bases respectively, with 9 bases between them. This CDR3 has 15 residues. CDR1 is SGHTA and CDR2 is FQGNSA in the germline V gene. DNA for the CDR3: TGTGCCAGCAGCTTGAGTTCCGGCTCTGGAAACACCATATATTTT. It encodes CASSLSSGSGNTIYF.

The CDR3: CAWKWGRGQRFNEKLFF. The CDR3 DNA is TGTGCCTGGAAATGGGGCCGGGGACAGCGGTTCAATGAAAAACTGTTTTTT. V usage is TRBV30 and J usage is TRBJ1-4; 7 positions match TRBD1. The V and J ends lost 4 bases and 5 bases, in that order; junction bases with no gene match: 16. Germline CDR1 is GTSNPN and CDR2 is SVGIG (reference sequence). This CDR3 comprises 17 residues.

The chain links TRBV10-3 to TRBJ1-2; D remains unclear. From germline, CDR1 is ENHRY and CDR2 SYGVKD. V was pared by 0 bases and J by 1 base, with 6 bases between. The CDR3 has 14 residues. CDR3 sequence: CAISESGSNYGYTF. The CDR3 DNA follows: TGTGCCATCAGTGAGTCGGGCAGTAACTATGGCTACACCTTC.

The chain uses TRBV30 and TRBJ2-3; 10 positions match TRBD2. This CDR3 has 15 residues. After removal of 7 bases from V and 2 bases from J, the junction contained 9 bases not matched to a gene. The germline V gene encodes CDR1 GTSNPN and CDR2 SVGIG (reference sequence). CDR3 in amino acids: CASYRTSGVTDTQYF. In nucleotides, the CDR3 is TGTGCCTCCTACCGGACTAGCGGAGTCACAGATACGCAGTATTTT.

The CDR3 sequence: CASSLSRVEAFF. As DNA, the CDR3 is TGTGCCAGCAGCTTATCCCGGGTTGAAGCTTTCTTT. The V and J genes are TRBV7-2 and TRBJ1-1, with D uncertain. The CDR3 spans 12 residues. V lost 2 bases, J lost 7 bases, and 8 bases lay in between. Germline V lookup: CDR1 SGHTA, CDR2 FQGNSA.

The chain carries TRBV5-1 and TRBJ2-7; TRBD1 is a possible D gene (6 bases). V lost 4 bases to trimming and J lost 0 bases, with 14 bases between them. This CDR3 contains 15 residues. Germline CDR1 SGHRS, CDR2 YFSETQ. The CDR3 sequence: CASSTGIPPSYEQYF. As DNA, the CDR3 is TGCGCCAGCAGCACAGGGATCCCCCCCTCCTACGAGCAGTACTTC.

The chain employs TRBV5-1 and TRBJ2-5; 9 bases are a match to TRBD2. The CDR3 consists of 16 residues. Germline-derived CDR1 and CDR2 are SGHRS and YFSETQ. The V gene end was trimmed by 6 bases and the J gene end by 5 bases; junction bases not matched to a gene: 14. The CDR3 nucleotides are TGCGCCAGCACCATTAGCGGGAGCATCGCAAGGGAGACCCAGTACTTC. Protein: CASTISGSIARETQYF.

This chain connects TRBV7-8 to TRBJ2-1, with 7 bases lining up with TRBD2. V shed 4 bases and J 1 base; nucleotides not matched to a gene: 1. The CDR3 extends over 14 amino acids. CDR1 and CDR2 (germline): SGHVS, FQNEAQ. The CDR3 reads CASSWTSSYNEQFF. The CDR3, as DNA: TGTGCCAGCAGCTGGACTAGTTCCTACAATGAGCAGTTCTTC.